This T cell receptor (beta chain) stems from a study of CD8 T cells in ankylosing spondylitis. Study outcomes and limitations: Enrichment of disease-linked clones was reportedly significant in matched ankylosing spondylitis synovial fluid. In ankylosing spondylitis blood, a motif of several highly homologous TCR beta variants appeared characteristic.

The V end lost 2 bases, the J end lost 0 bases, and 12 bases lay between the germline ends. Germline values: CDR1 SGHRS, CDR2 YFSETQ. The CDR3 is made up of 16 amino acids. Via MiXCR, TCRdb re-called the 5' RACE reads, giving one row per CDR3 protein. The sample consists of approximately 540,000 distinct CDR3 sequences, over 9.5% of them appearing once. As regards this clonotype: Its antigen is currently unknown.

The rearrangement links TRBV5-1 to TRBJ2-1; D is undetermined. The sequenced sample was blood, either unsorted or a sorted T cell fraction (not recorded which). The source of this sequence is a male donor with ankylosing spondylitis. CDR3 amino acids: CASSLIGEPSYNEQFF. CDR3 in DNA: TGCGCCAGCAGCTTAATCGGAGAACCCTCCTACAATGAGCAGTTCTTC.